This entry lists 21 T cell receptor beta chains sequenced from one sample in a study of blood T cell repertoires in COVID-19. Here immunoSEQ multiplex PCR was the method, and the copy in TCRdb shows in-frame clones only, minus some. Here the sample spans about 240,000 clones, roughly 86% being singletons. The sample consisted of PBMCs or T cells enriched from blood (not recorded which). These receptors came from a woman aged 35 to 49 with acute COVID-19.

J is TRBJ2-1 and V is TRBV7-8, with 9 bases that match TRBD2. Germline V gene lookup returns CDR1 SGHVS and CDR2 FQNEAQ. The CDR3 is made up of 18 amino acids. J lost 6 bases, V lost 5 bases, and 17 bases had no gene match. The CDR3 coding sequence is TGTGCCAGCAGCCTACGAAGGCAGGGTGCGGGAGGGGCCAATGAGCAGTTCTTC. It specifies CASSLRRQGAGGANEQFF.

The sample holds one count of this clone. This chain links TRBV9 with TRBJ2-3; D might be TRBD1 (6 bases). V dropped 3 bases and J dropped 4 bases, with 9 bases sitting between them. Germline V lookup: CDR1 SGDLS, CDR2 YYNGEE. This CDR3 contains 13 residues. CDR3 residues: CASSDRVSDTQYF. The DNA for the CDR3 is TGTGCCAGCAGCGACAGGGTTTCAGATACGCAGTATTTT.

This chain links TRBV1 with TRBJ1-2; TRBD1 is the table's D call, not checked against the DNA. TRBV1 is a listed pseudogene. CDR3 length: 15 residues. CDR3 in amino acids: CTSSQETVENYGYTF. In nucleotides, the CDR3 is TGCACCAGCAGCCAAGAGACAGTAGAAAACTATGGCTACACCTTC.

V and J are TRBV5-1 and TRBJ1-5, with 8 bases that match TRBD1. The V and J ends lost 0 bases and 7 bases, in that order; junction bases with no gene match: 6. The CDR3 is made up of 15 amino acids. Germline lookup yields CDR1 SGHRS and CDR2 YFSETQ. Here the CDR3 reads CASSLAGQGGQPQHF. The CDR3 nucleotides read TGCGCCAGCAGCTTGGCTGGACAGGGAGGGCAGCCCCAGCATTTT.

The chain carries TRBV29-1 and TRBJ2-1; tentatively, D is TRBD2 (5 bases). The germline gives CDR1 SQVTM, CDR2 ANQGSEA. V was trimmed by 0 bases and J by 10 bases, leaving 10 bases between them. This CDR3 is 12 amino acids long. The chain's CDR3 is CSVEERGREQFF. The CDR3 nucleotides are TGCAGCGTTGAAGAAAGAGGGAGAGAGCAGTTCTTC.

The chain carries TRBV27 and TRBJ2-7; a weak D match, TRBD2 (6 bases). Per the germline V gene, CDR1 is MNHEY and CDR2 is SMNVEV (reference sequence). The germline V and J ends were trimmed by 3 bases and 0 bases, with 12 bases remaining between them. The CDR3 loop spans 15 amino acids. This CDR3 reads CASSFGRGSSYEQYF. The CDR3 coding sequence is TGTGCCAGCAGTTTCGGGAGAGGGAGCTCCTACGAGCAGTACTTC.

The chain recombines TRBV6-1 with TRBJ2-5, with 10 bases that match TRBD2. Trimming removed 1 base from V and 3 bases from J; junction bases left unmatched: 14. Germline V gives CDR1 MNHNS, CDR2 SASEGT. There are 19 residues in the CDR3. In DNA form, the CDR3 reads TGTGCCAGCAGTGAAGACCTAGCGGGAGACTCCTCGACAAAAGAGACCCAGTACTTC. Translating gives CASSEDLAGDSSTKETQYF.

V usage is TRBV7-9 and J usage is TRBJ2-3; no definite D call. Deletions cut 1 base from V and 1 base from J, with 9 bases between. This CDR3 comprises 15 residues. The germline V gene encodes CDR1 SEHNR and CDR2 FQNEAQ (reference sequence). CDR3 DNA sequence: TGTGCCAGCAGCTTAGTCGGCGGCCGCACAGATACGCAGTATTTT. It is translated as CASSLVGGRTDTQYF.

The V and J genes are TRBV9 and TRBJ2-7; possible D gene TRBD1, 6 bases. Germline V CDR1 and CDR2: SGDLS, YYNGEE. The CDR3 consists of 13 residues. V was pared by 3 bases and J by 5 bases, with 12 bases between. The CDR3 sequence is CASSEQGFNEQYF. In DNA, the CDR3 is TGTGCCAGCAGCGAACAGGGATTCAACGAGCAGTACTTC.

The V call is TRBV7-8, the J call TRBJ2-4; 9 nucleotides agree with TRBD2. The trim removed 0 bases at V and 3 bases at J, leaving 9 bases unmatched. CDR3 length: 18 amino acids. Germline CDR1 reads SGHVS; CDR2 reads FQNEAQ. Here the CDR3 DNA reads TGTGCCAGCAGCTTAGCGGTCCCGACTAGCGGAGTCAAAAACATTCAGTACTTC. Its protein is CASSLAVPTSGVKNIQYF.

J is TRBJ2-5 and V is TRBV5-1; TRBD2 agrees at 14 bases. Germline V gene lookup returns CDR1 SGHRS and CDR2 YFSETQ. The CDR3 length is 17 residues. The ends lost 4 bases at V and 4 bases at J; junction bases unmatched: 9. CDR3: CASSGEGLAGVGETQYF. The CDR3 bases are TGCGCCAGCAGCGGGGAGGGACTAGCGGGAGTTGGAGAGACCCAGTACTTC. The variable domain in full, completed from reference TRBV5-1 and TRBJ2-5, reads KAGVTQTPRYLIKTRGQQVTLSCSPISGHRSVSWYQQTPGQGLQFLFEYFSETQRNKGNFPGRFSGRQFSNSRSEMNVSTLELGDSALYLCASSGEGLAGVGETQYFGPGTRLLVL.

The chain joins TRBV9 to TRBJ2-1, with 9 positions matching TRBD1. CDR3 length equals 17 residues. V shed 3 bases and J 1 base; nucleotides not matched to a gene: 8. Germline CDR1 reads SGDLS; CDR2 reads YYNGEE. CDR3 protein: CASSASPDRGSYNEQFF. The CDR3 DNA sequence: TGTGCCAGCAGCGCCTCCCCCGACAGGGGGTCCTACAATGAGCAGTTCTTC. Full variable domain (missing parts from reference TRBV9 and TRBJ2-1): DSGVTQTPKHLITATGQRVTLRCSPRSGDLSVYWYQQSLDQGLQFLIQYYNGEERAKGNILERFSAQQFPDLHSELNLSSLELGDSALYFCASSASPDRGSYNEQFFGPGTRLTVL.

This clone was counted a few times. The chain links TRBV7-9 to TRBJ2-7; possible D gene TRBD2, 5 bases. This CDR3 region has 12 residues. V lost 5 bases, J lost 6 bases, and 11 bases lay in between. From germline, CDR1 is SEHNR and CDR2 FQNEAQ (reference sequence). The CDR3 here is CASSIRTSEQYF. The CDR3 DNA reads as TGTGCCAGCAGCATCCGGACTTCCGAGCAGTACTTC.

The CDR3 DNA reads as TGCGCCAGCAGCTTGACTCGGCAAGACACTGAAGCTTTCTTT. Translation gives CASSLTRQDTEAFF. This rearrangement joins TRBV4-1 to TRBJ1-1; D not certain. V was shortened by 5 bases and J by 3 bases, with 13 bases between the two germline ends. CDR3 length: 14 amino acids. Per germline, CDR1 MGHRA and CDR2 YSYEKL.

The rearrangement links TRBV19 to TRBJ2-1; 9 bases are shared with TRBD2. V gave up 6 bases and J gave up 8 bases; unmatched junction bases: 8. The germline gives CDR1 LNHDA, CDR2 SQIVND (reference sequence). This CDR3 region has 14 residues. The CDR3 reads CASRLAGVRDEQFF. CDR3 bases: TGTGCCAGTAGATTAGCGGGAGTTCGGGATGAGCAGTTCTTC. The whole variable domain, filled in from reference TRBV19 and TRBJ2-1, reads DGGITQSPKYLFRKEGQNVTLSCEQNLNHDAMYWYRQDPGQGLRLIYYSQIVNDFQKGDIAEGYSVSREKKESFPLTVTSAQKNPTAFYLCASRLAGVRDEQFFGPGTRLTVL.

This chain connects TRBV9 to TRBJ2-1, with 8 bases identical to TRBD2. V shed 4 bases and J 6 bases; nucleotides not matched to a gene: 15. From germline, CDR1 is SGDLS and CDR2 YYNGEE. This CDR3 has 17 residues. The CDR3 nucleotides read TGTGCCAGCAGCACCTACCCGAGGAGCGGGAGATTCAATGAGCAGTTCTTC. Amino acid sequence: CASSTYPRSGRFNEQFF. The full variable domain, in which reference TRBV9 and TRBJ2-1 provide the parts outside the CDR3, is DSGVTQTPKHLITATGQRVTLRCSPRSGDLSVYWYQQSLDQGLQFLIQYYNGEERAKGNILERFSAQQFPDLHSELNLSSLELGDSALYFCASSTYPRSGRFNEQFFGPGTRLTVL.

The rearrangement links TRBV27 to TRBJ2-1; 10 nucleotides match TRBD2. Germline CDR1 reads MNHEY; CDR2 reads SMNVEV (reference sequence). Losses at the gene ends were 5 bases for V and 5 bases for J; bases not matched to a gene: 12. The CDR3 is made up of 17 amino acids. The CDR3: CASSASGSVLGNNEQFF. CDR3 nucleotides: TGTGCCAGCAGTGCTAGCGGGAGTGTACTAGGAAACAATGAGCAGTTCTTC.

V gene TRBV27 combines with J gene TRBJ1-5; D is unresolved. The CDR3 is 14 amino acids. Trimming took off 5 bases at V and 8 bases at J, with 16 bases between the two ends. Germline CDR1 is MNHEY and CDR2 is SMNVEV (reference sequence). CDR3 amino acids: CASSPSPLVKPQHF. CDR3 sequence (DNA): TGTGCCAGCAGTCCAAGCCCCTTAGTTAAGCCCCAGCATTTT.

This chain links TRBV19 with TRBJ2-2; D might be TRBD2 (6 bases). Germline assignment: CDR1 LNHDA and CDR2 SQIVND (reference sequence). CDR3 length: 14 residues. The V gene lost 2 bases and the J gene lost 5 bases, with 9 bases spanning the gap. CDR3 in DNA: TGTGCCAGTAGTATAACTGGAGGGACCGGGGAGCTGTTTTTT. Amino acids: CASSITGGTGELFF.

The rearrangement joins TRBV19 to TRBJ2-1; 10 bases are shared with TRBD1. Looked up from germline, CDR1 is LNHDA and CDR2 is SQIVND (reference sequence). This CDR3 is built from 14 residues. The V gene end was trimmed by 3 bases and the J gene end by 6 bases; junction bases not matched to a gene: 2. CDR3: CASSIRDRGNEQFF. CDR3 DNA sequence: TGTGCCAGTAGTATCCGGGACAGGGGCAATGAGCAGTTCTTC.

The V call is TRBV6-1, the J call TRBJ2-7; TRBD2 matches 8 bases. J was trimmed by 1 base and V by 1 base; bases with no gene match: 6. Germline loops: CDR1 MNHNS, CDR2 SASEGT. The CDR3 runs 16 residues. CDR3 nucleotides: TGTGCCAGCAGTGAAGAAGGTAGCGGGATATCCTACGAGCAGTACTTC. Translating it yields CASSEEGSGISYEQYF.